This T cell receptor (beta chain) is from a study of blood T cell repertoires in COVID-19. CDR1 is MNHNS, CDR2 SASEGT, per germline. This CDR3 comprises 15 residues. After removal of 3 bases from V and 5 bases from J, the junction contained 4 bases not matched to a gene. Repertoires were generated with immunoSEQ multiplex PCR, while TCRdb's copy carries only in-frame clones and drops some. The sample has some 150,000 clones, roughly three quarters seen once. This TCR was recovered from a man aged 50 or older with active or convalescent COVID-19. Sequences were obtained from peripheral blood. The genes are TRBV6-1 and TRBJ1-5, with 10 bases that match TRBD1. The CDR3 here is CASSDGTGAYQPQHF. CDR3 DNA sequence: TGTGCCAGCAGTGATGGGACAGGGGCGTATCAGCCCCAGCATTTT.